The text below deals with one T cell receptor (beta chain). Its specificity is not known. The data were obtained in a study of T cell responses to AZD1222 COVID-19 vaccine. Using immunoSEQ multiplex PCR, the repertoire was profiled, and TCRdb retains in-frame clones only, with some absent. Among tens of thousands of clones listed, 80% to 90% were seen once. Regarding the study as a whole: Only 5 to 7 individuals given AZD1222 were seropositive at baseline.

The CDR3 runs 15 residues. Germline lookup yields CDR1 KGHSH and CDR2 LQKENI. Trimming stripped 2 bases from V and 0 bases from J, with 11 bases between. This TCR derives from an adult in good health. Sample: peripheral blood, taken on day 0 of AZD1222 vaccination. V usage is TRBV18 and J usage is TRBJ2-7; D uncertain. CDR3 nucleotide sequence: TGTGCCAGCTCACCAAAGGGCTTCCTCTCCTACGAGCAGTACTTC. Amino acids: CASSPKGFLSYEQYF.